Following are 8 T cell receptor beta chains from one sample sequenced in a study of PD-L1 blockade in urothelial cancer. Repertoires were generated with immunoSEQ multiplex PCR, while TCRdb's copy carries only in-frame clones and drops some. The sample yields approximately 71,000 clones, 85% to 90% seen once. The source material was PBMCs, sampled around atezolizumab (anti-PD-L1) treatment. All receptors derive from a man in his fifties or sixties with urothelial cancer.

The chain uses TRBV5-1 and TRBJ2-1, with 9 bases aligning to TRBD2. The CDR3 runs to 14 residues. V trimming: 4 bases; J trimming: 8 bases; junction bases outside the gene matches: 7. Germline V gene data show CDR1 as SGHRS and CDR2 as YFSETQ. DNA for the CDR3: TGCGCCAGCAGCCCGGGAGCGGGGGGACATGAGCAGTTCTTC. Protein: CASSPGAGGHEQFF.

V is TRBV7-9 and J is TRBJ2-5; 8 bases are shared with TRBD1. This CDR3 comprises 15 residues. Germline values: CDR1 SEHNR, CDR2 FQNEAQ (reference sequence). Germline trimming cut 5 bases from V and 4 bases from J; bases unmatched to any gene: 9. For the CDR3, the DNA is TGTGCCAGCAGCGCGACCCTGGGACAGGCAGAGACCCAGTACTTC. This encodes CASSATLGQAETQYF.

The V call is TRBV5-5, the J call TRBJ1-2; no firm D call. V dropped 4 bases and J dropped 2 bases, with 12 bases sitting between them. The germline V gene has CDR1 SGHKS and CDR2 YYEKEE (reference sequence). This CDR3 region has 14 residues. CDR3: CASSPRAGNYGYTF. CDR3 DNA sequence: TGTGCCAGCAGCCCGCGCGCGGGAAACTATGGCTACACCTTC.

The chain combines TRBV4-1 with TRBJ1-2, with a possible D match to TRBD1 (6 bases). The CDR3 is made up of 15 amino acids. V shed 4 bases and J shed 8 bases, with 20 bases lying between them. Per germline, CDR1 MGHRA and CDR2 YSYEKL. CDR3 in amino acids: CASSRAQGNIGGYTF. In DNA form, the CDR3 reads TGCGCCAGCAGCCGCGCACAGGGTAATATAGGGGGCTACACCTTC.

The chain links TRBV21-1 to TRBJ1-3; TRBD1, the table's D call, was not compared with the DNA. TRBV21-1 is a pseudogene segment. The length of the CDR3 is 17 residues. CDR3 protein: CASSKEPGAFSGNTIYF. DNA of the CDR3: TGTGCCAGCAGCAAAGAGCCAGGGGCCTTCTCTGGAAACACCATATATTTT.

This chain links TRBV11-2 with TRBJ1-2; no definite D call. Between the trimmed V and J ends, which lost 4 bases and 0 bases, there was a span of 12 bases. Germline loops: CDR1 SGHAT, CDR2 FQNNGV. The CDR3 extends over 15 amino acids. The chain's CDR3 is CASSSPGGPNYGYTF. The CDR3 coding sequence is TGTGCCAGCAGCTCCCCTGGCGGGCCTAACTATGGCTACACCTTC.

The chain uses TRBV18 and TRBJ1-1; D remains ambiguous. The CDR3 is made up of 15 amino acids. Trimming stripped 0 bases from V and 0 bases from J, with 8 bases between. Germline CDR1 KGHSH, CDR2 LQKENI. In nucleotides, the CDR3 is TGTGCCAGCTCACCACCGAGGGTAGTGAACACTGAAGCTTTCTTT. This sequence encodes CASSPPRVVNTEAFF.

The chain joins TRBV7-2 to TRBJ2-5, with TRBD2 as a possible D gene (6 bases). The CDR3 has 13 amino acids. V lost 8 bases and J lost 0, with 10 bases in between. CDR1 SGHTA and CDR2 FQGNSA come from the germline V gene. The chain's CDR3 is CASFSGNQETQYF. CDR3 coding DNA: TGTGCCAGCTTTAGCGGTAACCAAGAGACCCAGTACTTC.